The T cell receptor beta chain described here comes from a study of T cells after yellow fever vaccination. Using its own MiXCR run on the 5' RACE reads, TCRdb lists one record per CDR3 protein. The sample has more than 350,000 distinct CDR3 sequences; 11% are singletons. V was clipped by 5 bases and J by 0 bases; unmatched bases: 6. CDR3 length equals 15 residues. CDR1 is LNHNV and CDR2 is YYDKDF in the germline V gene (reference sequence). This clonotype came up a few times. This TCR was recovered from a man between 18 and 29 years old who received the YFV17D yellow fever vaccine. This chain uses TRBV15 with TRBJ1-2; 7 nucleotides match TRBD1. The material sequenced was PBMCs, taken on the day of the first yellow fever vaccination. The CDR3 spells CATSGRQGSNYGYTF. For the CDR3, the DNA is TGTGCCACCAGCGGCCGACAGGGATCTAACTATGGCTACACCTTC.